The text below deals with one T cell receptor (beta chain). The sample originates from a study of T cell responses to AZD1222 COVID-19 vaccine. Per the germline V gene, CDR1 is LGHDT and CDR2 is YNNKEL (reference sequence). This CDR3 comprises 15 residues. Trimming pared 4 bases from V and 5 bases from J, leaving 17 bases between. Some clones are missing from TCRdb's copy, which holds only in-frame ones; the method was immunoSEQ multiplex PCR. The sample has 70,000 to 95,000 clones, roughly nine tenths seen once; the top ten hold more than 2%. V and J are TRBV3-1 (or the pseudogene TRBV3-2) and TRBJ1-1; D remains ambiguous. This specimen consisted of peripheral blood, obtained 28 days after the second AZD1222 dose. This receptor was identified in an adult who received the AZD1222 COVID-19 vaccine. The CDR3 DNA is TGTGCCAGCAGCCTACCGAGCTCACCTCCTACTGAAGCTTTCTTT. This sequence encodes CASSLPSSPPTEAFF.